The entry below gives a single TCR beta chain sequence along with its context. The data are from a study of blood T cell repertoires in COVID-19. Profiling relied on immunoSEQ multiplex PCR, and the TCRdb table lists in-frame clones only, not all of them. The profile shows 210,000 or so clones, more than 80% of them singletons. The CDR3 length is 16 residues. Germline V gives CDR1 ENHRY, CDR2 SYGVKD. Trimming took 0 bases from V and 8 from J; bases not matched to a gene: 10. The chain couples TRBV10-3 to TRBJ1-2; TRBD1 aligns across 9 bases. The TCR sequence derives from a man aged 25 to 45 with COVID-19, enrolled during active disease. Specimen: peripheral blood. The CDR3 DNA reads as TGTGCCATCAGTGAGTCACAGGGGGCGAGGGATCGCGGCTACACCTTC. Translating gives CAISESQGARDRGYTF.